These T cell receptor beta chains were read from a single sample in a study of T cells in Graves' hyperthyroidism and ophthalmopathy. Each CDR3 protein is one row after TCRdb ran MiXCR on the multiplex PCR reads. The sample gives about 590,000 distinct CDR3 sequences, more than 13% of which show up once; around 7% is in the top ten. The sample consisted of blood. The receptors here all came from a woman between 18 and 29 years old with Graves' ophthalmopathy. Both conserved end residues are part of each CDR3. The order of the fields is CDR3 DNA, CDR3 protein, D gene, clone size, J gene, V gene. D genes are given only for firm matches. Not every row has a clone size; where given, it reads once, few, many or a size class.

cdr3_nt: TGTGCCAGCAGCTTGGGTCGAAGGGGCACTGAAGCTTTCTTT
cdr3_aa: CASSLGRRGTEAFF
d_call: NA
clone_size: many
j_call: TRBJ1-1
v_call: TRBV5-6

cdr3_nt: TGTGCCAGTAGTTCAAGCGGGACTTGGGAGCAGTTCTTC
cdr3_aa: CASSSSGTWEQFF
d_call: TRBD2
clone_size: NA
j_call: TRBJ2-1
v_call: TRBV19

cdr3_nt: TGTGCCACCAGCAGGGACAGGGGCGAGACCCAGTACTTC
cdr3_aa: CATSRDRGETQYF
d_call: TRBD1
clone_size: NA
j_call: TRBJ2-5
v_call: TRBV15

cdr3_nt: TGTGCCAGCAGCCAAGAATCAGAAATTCACTACACCTTC
cdr3_aa: CASSQESEIHYTF
d_call: NA
clone_size: NA
j_call: TRBJ1-2
v_call: TRBV3-1

cdr3_nt: TGTGCCAGCAGTTTAGGGGGGGCCAACACCTACGAGCAGTACTTC
cdr3_aa: CASSLGGANTYEQYF
d_call: NA
clone_size: many
j_call: TRBJ2-7
v_call: TRBV27

cdr3_nt: TGTGCCAGCAGTGCTCGAAACAGGGGCGAGGTGTATAGCAATCAGCCCCAGCATTTT
cdr3_aa: CASSARNRGEVYSNQPQHF
d_call: TRBD1
clone_size: many
j_call: TRBJ1-5
v_call: TRBV28

cdr3_nt: TGTGCCAGCAGCTTGGGCGGGACAGATGAGACCCAGTACTTC
cdr3_aa: CASSLGGTDETQYF
d_call: NA
clone_size: many
j_call: TRBJ2-5
v_call: TRBV5-6

cdr3_nt: TGTGCCATCAGTGAGTCACTAGCGGGAGCCACCGGGGAGCTGTTTTTT
cdr3_aa: CAISESLAGATGELFF
d_call: TRBD2
clone_size: NA
j_call: TRBJ2-2
v_call: TRBV10-3

cdr3_nt: TGTGCCAGCAGTTTCGCCCTACCTGGAAACACCATATATTTT
cdr3_aa: CASSFALPGNTIYF
d_call: NA
clone_size: many
j_call: TRBJ1-3
v_call: TRBV12-3/TRBV12-4

cdr3_nt: TGTGCCAGCGCCCCTAGCGGGACATACGAGCAGTTCTTC
cdr3_aa: CASAPSGTYEQFF
d_call: TRBD2
clone_size: NA
j_call: TRBJ2-1
v_call: TRBV12-3/TRBV12-4

cdr3_nt: TGCAGTGCTAGAGATCATGGACTAGCGGGAGGAAACGAGCAGTACTTC
cdr3_aa: CSARDHGLAGGNEQYF
d_call: TRBD2
clone_size: many
j_call: TRBJ2-7
v_call: TRBV20-1

cdr3_nt: TGTGCCACCAGTGATGCCCAGGGAGACACTGAAGCTTTCTTT
cdr3_aa: CATSDAQGDTEAFF
d_call: NA
clone_size: many
j_call: TRBJ1-1
v_call: TRBV24-1

cdr3_nt: TGCGCCAGCAGCCCTGGGCAAGGACAGTACAATGAGCAGTTCTTC
cdr3_aa: CASSPGQGQYNEQFF
d_call: NA
clone_size: NA
j_call: TRBJ2-1
v_call: TRBV4-3

cdr3_nt: TGCGCCAGCAGCAGCCACCAAGAGACCCAGTACTTC
cdr3_aa: CASSSHQETQYF
d_call: NA
clone_size: NA
j_call: TRBJ2-5
v_call: TRBV5-1

cdr3_nt: TGTGCCAGCAGCCAGAGAAGGACCAGGGACCTAACCTACGAGCAGTACTTC
cdr3_aa: CASSQRRTRDLTYEQYF
d_call: NA
clone_size: NA
j_call: TRBJ2-7
v_call: TRBV7-9

cdr3_nt: TGTGCCAGCAGTTTAGAGAACACTGAAGCTTTCTTT
cdr3_aa: CASSLENTEAFF
d_call: NA
clone_size: many
j_call: TRBJ1-1
v_call: TRBV7-9

cdr3_nt: TGTGCCAGTAGACTAGTTCAGGGCAATGAGCAGTTCTTC
cdr3_aa: CASRLVQGNEQFF
d_call: NA
clone_size: NA
j_call: TRBJ2-1
v_call: TRBV19

cdr3_nt: TGTGCCACCAGGGGTAGCGGGAGGTCTAGGGATGAGCAGTTCTTC
cdr3_aa: CATRGSGRSRDEQFF
d_call: TRBD2
clone_size: many
j_call: TRBJ2-1
v_call: TRBV2

cdr3_nt: TGTGCCAGCAGCCGCCCGGCTGGGACGGCCGGAAATGAGCAGTTCTTC
cdr3_aa: CASSRPAGTAGNEQFF
d_call: NA
clone_size: many
j_call: TRBJ2-1
v_call: TRBV12-3/TRBV12-4

cdr3_nt: TGTGCCAGCAGCTTTTTCCCACGAAGATACAATGAGCAGTTCTTC
cdr3_aa: CASSFFPRRYNEQFF
d_call: NA
clone_size: few
j_call: TRBJ2-1
v_call: TRBV13

cdr3_nt: TGTGCCAGCACCCCCATGGAGGACTACGGGACCAATGGCTACACCTTC
cdr3_aa: CASTPMEDYGTNGYTF
d_call: NA
clone_size: few
j_call: TRBJ1-2
v_call: TRBV6-2/TRBV6-3

cdr3_nt: TGTGCCAGCAGCTCGTCGTGGGCAGGGGGCGGAAATGAGCAGTTCTTC
cdr3_aa: CASSSSWAGGGNEQFF
d_call: TRBD1
clone_size: few
j_call: TRBJ2-1
v_call: TRBV7-9

cdr3_nt: TGCGCCAGCAGCCAAGACAGGGGGCTTGCCGGGGAGCTGTTTTTT
cdr3_aa: CASSQDRGLAGELFF
d_call: TRBD1
clone_size: few
j_call: TRBJ2-2
v_call: TRBV4-3

cdr3_nt: TGTGCCAGCAGGTGGGCTAGCGGGAGCTACGAGCAGTACTTC
cdr3_aa: CASRWASGSYEQYF
d_call: TRBD2
clone_size: NA
j_call: TRBJ2-7
v_call: TRBV27

cdr3_nt: TGTGCCAGCAGTTACATGGGTGGAGAGCAGTACTTC
cdr3_aa: CASSYMGGEQYF
d_call: NA
clone_size: many
j_call: TRBJ2-7
v_call: TRBV6-6

cdr3_nt: TGTGCCAGCAGCTTAGGGGCGGGAGTGAGGCGAGAGCAGTACTTC
cdr3_aa: CASSLGAGVRREQYF
d_call: TRBD2
clone_size: NA
j_call: TRBJ2-7
v_call: TRBV7-3

cdr3_nt: TGTGCCAGCAGCCAGCGCCTAGCGGGAGACTACAATGAGCAGTTCTTC
cdr3_aa: CASSQRLAGDYNEQFF
d_call: TRBD2
clone_size: NA
j_call: TRBJ2-1
v_call: TRBV14

cdr3_nt: TGTGCCAGCAGCCCGTCCAGAGTGTCCTACAATGAGCAGTTCTTC
cdr3_aa: CASSPSRVSYNEQFF
d_call: NA
clone_size: many
j_call: TRBJ2-1
v_call: TRBV7-2

cdr3_nt: TGTGCCAGCAGCATCAGCGGGAGGGCCACCTACGAGCAGTACTTC
cdr3_aa: CASSISGRATYEQYF
d_call: TRBD2
clone_size: many
j_call: TRBJ2-7
v_call: TRBV7-8

cdr3_nt: TGTGCCAGCAGCGTAGGATTTCCCAGAGAGACCCAGTACTTC
cdr3_aa: CASSVGFPRETQYF
d_call: NA
clone_size: NA
j_call: TRBJ2-5
v_call: TRBV25-1

cdr3_nt: TGTGCCAGCAGCGGACTAGCGGGAGCCCCCACAGATACGCAGTATTTT
cdr3_aa: CASSGLAGAPTDTQYF
d_call: TRBD2
clone_size: few
j_call: TRBJ2-3
v_call: TRBV6-1

cdr3_nt: TGTGCCACCAGCAGAAAGACAGGCGGCTCCTACGAGCAGTACTTC
cdr3_aa: CATSRKTGGSYEQYF
d_call: NA
clone_size: few
j_call: TRBJ2-7
v_call: TRBV15

cdr3_nt: TGCGCCAGCAGCTTGGTACATGCAACTAATGAAAAACTGTTTTTT
cdr3_aa: CASSLVHATNEKLFF
d_call: NA
clone_size: few
j_call: TRBJ1-4
v_call: TRBV5-1

cdr3_nt: TGTGCCAGCAGTAGTGGACAGGTCCAAAGGGAGACCCAGTACTTC
cdr3_aa: CASSSGQVQRETQYF
d_call: TRBD1
clone_size: many
j_call: TRBJ2-5
v_call: TRBV27

cdr3_nt: TGTGCCAGCAGCTCCTCCGGGACAGGGGGAGAGACCCAGTACTTC
cdr3_aa: CASSSSGTGGETQYF
d_call: TRBD1
clone_size: few
j_call: TRBJ2-5
v_call: TRBV11-2

cdr3_nt: TGCGCCAGCAGCCAAGAGCTTGGGACAGGGGCAGATCGTGCTGGAAACACCATATATTTT
cdr3_aa: CASSQELGTGADRAGNTIYF
d_call: TRBD1
clone_size: once
j_call: TRBJ1-3
v_call: TRBV2

cdr3_nt: TGTGCCATCAGTGGGAGTCAAGGTAGCGCCAACTACGAGCAGTACTTC
cdr3_aa: CAISGSQGSANYEQYF
d_call: NA
clone_size: many
j_call: TRBJ2-7
v_call: TRBV10-3

cdr3_nt: TGCGCCAGCAGCCCTCTGGGACAGCCTTTCACCTACGAGCAGTACTTC
cdr3_aa: CASSPLGQPFTYEQYF
d_call: TRBD1
clone_size: many
j_call: TRBJ2-7
v_call: TRBV5-1

cdr3_nt: TGTGTCAGCAGCTGGGCCGGGACTGCCAATGAGCAGTTCTTC
cdr3_aa: CVSSWAGTANEQFF
d_call: NA
clone_size: NA
j_call: TRBJ2-1
v_call: TRBV7-9

cdr3_nt: TGTGCCAGCAAGGGAGGGGCAGACACTGCGGGCACCGGGGAGCTGTTTTTT
cdr3_aa: CASKGGADTAGTGELFF
d_call: TRBD2
clone_size: NA
j_call: TRBJ2-2
v_call: TRBV6-1

cdr3_nt: TGTGCCAGCAGCCGTGACTACAGGGCTGGCTACACCTTC
cdr3_aa: CASSRDYRAGYTF
d_call: NA
clone_size: few
j_call: TRBJ1-2
v_call: TRBV5-8

cdr3_nt: TGTGCCAGCAGGGGGGACAGGGGGCCTAATGAAAAACTGTTTTTT
cdr3_aa: CASRGDRGPNEKLFF
d_call: TRBD1
clone_size: few
j_call: TRBJ1-4
v_call: TRBV7-9

cdr3_nt: TGTGCCAGTAGTATCGCTAGCGGGAGGTTGGACGAGCAGTACTTC
cdr3_aa: CASSIASGRLDEQYF
d_call: TRBD2
clone_size: NA
j_call: TRBJ2-7
v_call: TRBV19

cdr3_nt: TGTGCCAGCAGCCCTACCGGGACAGGGGCGGACTACTATGGCTACACCTTC
cdr3_aa: CASSPTGTGADYYGYTF
d_call: TRBD1
clone_size: NA
j_call: TRBJ1-2
v_call: TRBV6-1

cdr3_nt: TGTGCCAGCAGTACCCTAGCGGGGGTCACAGATACGCAGTATTTT
cdr3_aa: CASSTLAGVTDTQYF
d_call: TRBD2
clone_size: many
j_call: TRBJ2-3
v_call: TRBV28

cdr3_nt: TGTGCCAGCAGTTTAAGGGGACAGGGAAGCCCCGAGCAGTTCTTC
cdr3_aa: CASSLRGQGSPEQFF
d_call: TRBD1
clone_size: NA
j_call: TRBJ2-1
v_call: TRBV28

cdr3_nt: TGTGCCAGCAGTGAATTCCCGGGGGCGAACAATCAGCCCCAGCATTTT
cdr3_aa: CASSEFPGANNQPQHF
d_call: NA
clone_size: once
j_call: TRBJ1-5
v_call: TRBV6-1

cdr3_nt: TGTGCCAGTGGGACAGGGACAAGCTACGAGCAGTACTTC
cdr3_aa: CASGTGTSYEQYF
d_call: TRBD1
clone_size: many
j_call: TRBJ2-7
v_call: TRBV11-2

cdr3_nt: TGTGCCAGCAGGCAGTCGGGACTAGCGGGAGATACCCAGCAGTTCTTC
cdr3_aa: CASRQSGLAGDTQQFF
d_call: TRBD2
clone_size: NA
j_call: TRBJ2-1
v_call: TRBV12-3/TRBV12-4

cdr3_nt: TGTGCCAGCAGCTATTCTCTGAACACTGAAGCTTTCTTT
cdr3_aa: CASSYSLNTEAFF
d_call: NA
clone_size: many
j_call: TRBJ1-1
v_call: TRBV6-5

cdr3_nt: TGTGCCAGCTCACTAGGGGAGTCTAGGTACGGTCAGCCCCAGCATTTT
cdr3_aa: CASSLGESRYGQPQHF
d_call: NA
clone_size: many
j_call: TRBJ1-5
v_call: TRBV18

cdr3_nt: TGTGCCAGCAGTTTATGGCAGATTAGCACAGATACGCAGTATTTT
cdr3_aa: CASSLWQISTDTQYF
d_call: NA
clone_size: many
j_call: TRBJ2-3
v_call: TRBV28

cdr3_nt: TGTGCCAGCAGCTGGGGCTCAGTTAGCTCTGGAAACACCATATATTTT
cdr3_aa: CASSWGSVSSGNTIYF
d_call: NA
clone_size: few
j_call: TRBJ1-3
v_call: TRBV12-3/TRBV12-4

cdr3_nt: TGTGCTAGTGGTTCGGCGCGGAATGGCTACACCTTC
cdr3_aa: CASGSARNGYTF
d_call: NA
clone_size: NA
j_call: TRBJ1-2
v_call: TRBV12-5

cdr3_nt: TGTGCCACCAGTGTAGACAGGGGCTCTGGGGCCAACGTCCTGACCTTC
cdr3_aa: CATSVDRGSGANVLTF
d_call: TRBD1
clone_size: many
j_call: TRBJ2-6
v_call: TRBV24-1

cdr3_nt: TGTGCCAGCAGTTCGCGACTGAGGGAGACCCAGTACTTC
cdr3_aa: CASSSRLRETQYF
d_call: NA
clone_size: many
j_call: TRBJ2-5
v_call: TRBV28

cdr3_nt: TGTGCCAGCAGTTTATTCGCGGGACTAGCGGGAGGAACTGCCTACGAGCAGTACTTC
cdr3_aa: CASSLFAGLAGGTAYEQYF
d_call: TRBD2
clone_size: NA
j_call: TRBJ2-7
v_call: TRBV28

cdr3_nt: TGTGCCATCAGCCTCAGGGATTCACCCCTCCACTTT
cdr3_aa: CAISLRDSPLHF
d_call: NA
clone_size: many
j_call: TRBJ1-6
v_call: TRBV10-3

cdr3_nt: TGTGCCAGCAGCCAAGATCCGTCCACCCGGGACAGCCACGGCTACACCTTC
cdr3_aa: CASSQDPSTRDSHGYTF
d_call: TRBD1
clone_size: many
j_call: TRBJ1-2
v_call: TRBV3-1